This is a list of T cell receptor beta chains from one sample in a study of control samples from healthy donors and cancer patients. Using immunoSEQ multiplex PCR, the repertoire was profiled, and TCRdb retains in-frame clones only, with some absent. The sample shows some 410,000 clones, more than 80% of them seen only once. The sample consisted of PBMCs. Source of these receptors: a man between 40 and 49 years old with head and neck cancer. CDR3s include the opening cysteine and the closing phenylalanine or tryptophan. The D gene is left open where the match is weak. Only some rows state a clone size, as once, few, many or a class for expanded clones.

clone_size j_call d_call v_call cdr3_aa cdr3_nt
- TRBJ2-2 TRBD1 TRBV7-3 CASSSPGQGSNTGELFF TGTGCCAGCAGCTCCCCGGGACAGGGATCGAACACCGGGGAGCTGTTTTTT
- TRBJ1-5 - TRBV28 CASRGTQQPQHF TGTGCCAGCAGAGGGACCCAGCAGCCCCAGCATTTT
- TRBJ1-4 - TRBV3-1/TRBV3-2 CASSQGRGTNEKLFF TGTGCCAGCAGCCAAGGCCGGGGAACTAATGAAAAACTGTTTTTT
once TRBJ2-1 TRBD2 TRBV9 CASTLTSGDYNEQFF TGTGCCAGCACCTTGACTAGCGGTGACTACAATGAGCAGTTCTTC
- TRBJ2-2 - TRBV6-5 CASRQLTGAGELFF TGTGCCAGCAGACAGCTCACGGGGGCCGGGGAGCTGTTTTTT
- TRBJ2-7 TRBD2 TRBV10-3 CAIMAGEASYEQYF TGTGCCATCATGGCGGGAGAGGCATCCTACGAGCAGTACTTC
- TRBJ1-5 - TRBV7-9 CASSLGDYGNQPQHF TGTGCCAGCAGCTTAGGGGACTATGGCAATCAGCCCCAGCATTTT
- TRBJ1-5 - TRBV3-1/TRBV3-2 CASSQVGGGNQPQHF TGTGCCAGCAGCCAAGTAGGTGGGGGCAATCAGCCCCAGCATTTT
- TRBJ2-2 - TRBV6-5 CASTRVANTGELFF TGTGCCAGCACCAGGGTCGCGAACACCGGGGAGCTGTTTTTT
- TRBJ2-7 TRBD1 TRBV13 CASSLDRDIYEQYF TGTGCCAGCAGCTTGGACAGGGATATCTACGAGCAGTACTTC
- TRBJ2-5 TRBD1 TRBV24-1 CATSDPGQGRETQYF TGTGCCACCAGTGATCCCGGACAGGGGCGAGAGACCCAGTACTTC
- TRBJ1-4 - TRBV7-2 CASSLDGGRNEKLFF TGTGCCAGCAGTCTCGATGGGGGCAGAAATGAAAAACTGTTTTTT
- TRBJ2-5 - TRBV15 CATSRDPGGETQYF TGTGCCACCAGCAGAGACCCAGGAGGGGAGACCCAGTACTTC
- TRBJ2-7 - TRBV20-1 CSATRLAEQYF TGCAGTGCCACCCGACTGGCCGAGCAGTACTTC
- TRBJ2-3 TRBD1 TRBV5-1 CACRDRGSTDTQYF TGCGCCTGCAGGGACAGGGGCAGCACAGATACGCAGTATTTT
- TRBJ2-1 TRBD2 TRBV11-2 CASSFRGLAGGNEQFF TGTGCCAGCAGCTTTAGGGGACTAGCGGGAGGGAATGAGCAGTTCTTC
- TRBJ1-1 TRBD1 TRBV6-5 CASSYLTGAARAFF TGTGCCAGCAGTTACCTTACAGGGGCGGCAAGAGCTTTCTTT
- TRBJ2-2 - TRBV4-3 CASSRVGGTGELFF TGCGCCAGCAGCCGGGTCGGGGGAACCGGGGAGCTGTTTTTT
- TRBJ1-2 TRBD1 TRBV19 CASSSGQGARYGYTF TGTGCCAGTAGTAGCGGACAGGGGGCACGGTATGGCTACACCTTC
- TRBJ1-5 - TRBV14 CASSQGADQPQHF TGTGCCAGCAGCCAAGGAGCGGATCAGCCCCAGCATTTT
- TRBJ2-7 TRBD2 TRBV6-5 CASSYSRSSGSGEQYF TGTGCCAGCAGTTACTCGAGATCTAGCGGGAGCGGCGAGCAGTACTTC
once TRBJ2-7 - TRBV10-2 CASSDNRPAVNEQYF TGCGCCAGCAGTGATAACAGGCCTGCGGTCAACGAGCAGTACTTC
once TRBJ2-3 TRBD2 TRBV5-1 CASSLVVAGAADTQYF TGCGCCAGCAGCTTGGTTGTAGCGGGGGCAGCAGATACGCAGTATTTT
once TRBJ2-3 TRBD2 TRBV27 CASSLYTSGVESTDTQYF TGTGCCAGCAGTTTATACACTAGCGGGGTCGAGAGCACAGATACGCAGTATTTT
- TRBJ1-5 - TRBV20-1 CSASPGWRRNQPQHF TGCAGTGCTAGTCCGGGGTGGAGGCGCAATCAGCCCCAGCATTTT
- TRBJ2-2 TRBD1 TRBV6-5 CASSARGLDTGELFF TGTGCCAGCAGCGCCAGGGGGCTCGACACCGGGGAGCTGTTTTTT
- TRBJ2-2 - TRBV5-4 CASSKERGTGELFF TGTGCCAGCAGCAAAGAACGGGGCACCGGGGAGCTGTTTTTT
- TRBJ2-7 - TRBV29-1 CSVSQGTYEQYF TGCAGCGTCTCACAAGGGACCTACGAGCAGTACTTC
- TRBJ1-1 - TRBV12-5 CASGTGQQNTEAFF TGTGCTAGTGGTACCGGACAGCAGAACACTGAAGCTTTCTTT
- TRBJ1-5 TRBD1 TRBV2 CASLRTGGSQPQHF TGTGCCAGCCTCCGAACAGGGGGAAGTCAGCCCCAGCATTTT
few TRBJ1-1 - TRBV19 CASSRPTGWAFANTEAFF TGTGCCAGTAGTCGTCCAACAGGATGGGCGTTCGCGAACACTGAAGCTTTCTTT
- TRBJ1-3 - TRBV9 CASSVAPGSSGNTIYF TGTGCCAGCAGCGTAGCCCCAGGGAGCTCTGGAAACACCATATATTTT
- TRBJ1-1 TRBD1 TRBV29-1 CSATTGAYMNTEAFF TGCAGCGCCACGACAGGGGCCTACATGAACACTGAAGCTTTCTTT
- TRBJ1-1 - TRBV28 CASRPLETGKNTEAFF TGTGCCAGCAGGCCCCTCGAGACAGGTAAAAACACTGAAGCTTTCTTT
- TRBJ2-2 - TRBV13 CASSEQNTGELFF TGTGCCAGCAGCGAACAGAACACCGGGGAGCTGTTTTTT
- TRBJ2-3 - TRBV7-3 CASSKAGDTQYF TGTGCCAGCAGTAAAGCAGGAGATACGCAGTATTTT
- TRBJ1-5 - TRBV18 CASSPTDAGPQHF TGTGCCAGCTCACCAACGGATGCAGGGCCCCAGCATTTT
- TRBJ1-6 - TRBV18 CASSPLASADSPLHF TGTGCCAGCTCACCTCTAGCCTCCGCCGATTCACCCCTCCACTTT
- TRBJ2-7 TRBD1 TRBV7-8 CASSLGTGSGEQYF TGTGCCAGCAGCTTGGGGACAGGCTCTGGAGAGCAGTACTTC
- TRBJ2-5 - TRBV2 CASKLQGTNQETQYF TGTGCCAGCAAACTACAGGGAACAAACCAAGAGACCCAGTACTTC
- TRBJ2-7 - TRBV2 CASIPGGSSYEQYF TGTGCCAGCATCCCCGGAGGCAGCTCCTACGAGCAGTACTTC
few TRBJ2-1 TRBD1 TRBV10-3 CAISGLSGTGNEQFF TGTGCCATCAGTGGGCTATCAGGGACAGGCAATGAGCAGTTCTTC
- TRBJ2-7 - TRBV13 CASSYAQVAYEQYF TGTGCCAGCAGCTACGCCCAGGTAGCCTACGAGCAGTACTTC
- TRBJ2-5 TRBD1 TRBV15 CATSRTGGWETQYF TGTGCCACCAGCAGGACAGGGGGCTGGGAGACCCAGTACTTC
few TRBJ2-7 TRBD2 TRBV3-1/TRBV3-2 CASASGSPYEQYF TGTGCCAGCGCAAGCGGGAGTCCCTACGAGCAGTACTTC
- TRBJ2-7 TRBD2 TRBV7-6 CASSLATSGKTYEQYF TGTGCCAGCAGCTTAGCGACTAGCGGGAAAACCTACGAGCAGTACTTC
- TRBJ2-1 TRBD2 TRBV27 CASSQNRLAPFGNEQFF TGTGCCAGCAGCCAGAATCGACTAGCCCCCTTCGGCAATGAGCAGTTCTTC
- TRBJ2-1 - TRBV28 CASSRTDLGQTEQFF TGTGCCAGCAGTCGCACGGACCTCGGACAGACTGAGCAGTTCTTC
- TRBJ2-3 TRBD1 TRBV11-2 CASSLTGGSTDTQYF TGTGCCAGCAGCTTGACAGGGGGCTCTACAGATACGCAGTATTTT
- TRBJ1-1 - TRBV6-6 CASSYQAEGTEAFF TGTGCCAGCAGTTACCAAGCGGAGGGGACTGAAGCTTTCTTT
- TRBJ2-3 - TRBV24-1 CATGPGRRRDTQYF TGTGCCACCGGCCCGGGACGGAGAAGAGATACGCAGTATTTT
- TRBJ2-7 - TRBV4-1 CASSQEGVDYEQYF TGCGCCAGCAGCCAAGAGGGGGTAGACTACGAGCAGTACTTC
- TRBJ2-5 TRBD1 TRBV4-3 CASSPRQGSETQYF TGCGCCAGCAGCCCCAGACAGGGCTCAGAGACCCAGTACTTC
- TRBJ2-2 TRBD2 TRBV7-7 CASSLAGGQNTGELFF TGTGCTAGCAGCTTAGCGGGGGGCCAGAACACCGGGGAGCTGTTTTTT